The 7 T cell receptor beta chains listed next were all sequenced from one sample in a study of T cell repertoires in cytomegalovirus infection. TCRdb independently ran MiXCR on the reads; one entry per CDR3 protein. Of around 350,000 distinct CDR3 sequences listed, roughly 18% are singletons. What was sequenced was PBMCs. The receptors were sampled from a human donor in good health (CMV status not recorded). Some clones in this sample may be carry-over from other donors' samples.

Regarding this clonotype: The junction departs from the called germline gene at one end, perhaps through a read error. V is TRBV15 and J is TRBJ1-1; D not certain. The germline gives CDR1 LNHNV, CDR2 YYDKDF (reference sequence). The CDR3 is 13 amino acids. CDR3 region: CATSRGKNTEACF. The CDR3, as DNA: TGTGCCACCAGCAGAGGGAAGAACACTGAAGCTTGCTTT.

This clonotype appeared a few times. The J gene is TRBJ2-1, the V gene TRBV29-1; 8 bases are a match to TRBD2. Germline values: CDR1 SQVTM, CDR2 ANQGSEA. The CDR3 is 14 amino acids. V trimming: 4 bases; J trimming: 0 bases; junction bases outside the gene matches: 2. This chain's CDR3 is CSVALADSYNEQFF. The CDR3 DNA follows: TGCAGCGTTGCACTAGCGGACTCCTACAATGAGCAGTTCTTC.

Only a few counts were recorded for this clonotype. The V and J genes are TRBV20-1 and TRBJ2-1; D unresolved. Germline V gene sequence: CDR1 DFQATT, CDR2 SNEGSKA (reference sequence). Trimming removed 6 bases from V and 5 bases from J, with 8 bases in between. This CDR3 has 11 residues. Written as DNA, the CDR3 is TGCAGTGCCCCGGCCCACAATGAGCAGTTCTTC. Translating it yields CSAPAHNEQFF.

This clonotype was seen many times. This chain uses TRBV7-8 with TRBJ1-2; TRBD1 aligns across 7 bases. The length of the CDR3 is 14 residues. V shed 4 bases, J shed 6 bases, and the junction held 8 bases outside the gene matches. The germline V gene encodes CDR1 SGHVS and CDR2 FQNEAQ. The CDR3 loop reads CASSSTTGTDGYTF. DNA for the CDR3: TGTGCCAGCAGCTCGACAACAGGGACAGATGGCTACACCTTC.

The chain recombines TRBV20-1 with TRBJ2-3; perhaps TRBD2 as D (6 bases). Germline V gene data show CDR1 as DFQATT and CDR2 as SNEGSKA (reference sequence). The V end lost 3 bases, the J end lost 5 bases, and 12 bases lay between the germline ends. The CDR3 totals 13 residues. In DNA form, the CDR3 reads TGCAGTGCTAGCCGGGCCGGGGGAGATACGCAGTATTTT. Its protein is CSASRAGGDTQYF.

The sample holds a few counts of this clonotype. The gene calls are TRBV11-2 and TRBJ2-5; D is uncertain. The V and J ends lost 1 base and 2 bases respectively, with 8 bases between them. Germline V lookup: CDR1 SGHAT, CDR2 FQNNGV. The CDR3 is 14 amino acids. DNA of the CDR3: TGTGCCAGCAGCTTAGCCTACTTGCAAGAGACCCAGTACTTC. It translates to CASSLAYLQETQYF.

This clonotype has more than one count but fewer than ten. The chain uses TRBV7-9 and TRBJ1-5, with 8 positions matching TRBD1. Losses at the gene ends were 5 bases for V and 0 bases for J; bases not matched to a gene: 3. There are 15 residues in the CDR3. The germline gives CDR1 SEHNR, CDR2 FQNEAQ (reference sequence). CDR3 coding DNA: TGTGCCAGCAGCCCGACAGGGGATAGCAATCAGCCCCAGCATTTT. Translating it yields CASSPTGDSNQPQHF. Full variable domain (remainder filled in from reference TRBV7-9 and TRBJ1-5): DTGVSQNPRHKITKRGQNVTFRCDPISEHNRLYWYRQTLGQGPEFLTYFQNEAQLEKSRLLSDRFSAERPKGSFSTLEIQRTEQGDSAMYLCASSPTGDSNQPQHFGDGTRLSIL.